This T cell receptor (beta chain) was captured in a study of T cells after yellow fever vaccination. Study as a whole: Researchers used SMART-Seq v4 Ultra Low Input to prepare fractions that had low cell numbers. Study-wide points: The study re-detected most primary-vaccination clones after the booster (about 95% CD4, around 90% CD8).

For this clonotype: Its antigen is unknown.

Trimming shortened V by 8 bases and J by 4 bases, and 14 bases separated the two germline ends. CDR3 size: 13 residues. The germline CDR1 and CDR2 sequences are SEHNR and FQNEAQ (reference sequence). The study made its TCR cDNA through 5'RACE template switching. That step introduced a universal primer site along with UMIs. TCRdb re-called the 5' RACE reads with MiXCR, one entry per CDR3 protein. The sample has nearly 300,000 distinct CDR3 sequences; 7.5% to 9% are singletons. Sample: CD4+ T cells sorted from PBMCs, taken 5 days after the yellow fever booster vaccination. The chain links TRBV7-9 to TRBJ1-1, with D perhaps matching TRBD1 (6 bases). The TCR originated in a man in his late teens or twenties who received the YFV17D yellow fever vaccine. The CDR3, as DNA: TGTGCCAGCTCGAGGGGGGCGCCCACTGAAGCTTTCTTT. The encoded protein is CASSRGAPTEAFF. Filled out from reference TRBV7-9 and TRBJ1-1, the complete variable domain reads DTGVSQNPRHKITKRGQNVTFRCDPISEHNRLYWYRQTLGQGPEFLTYFQNEAQLEKSRLLSDRFSAERPKGSFSTLEIQRTEQGDSAMYLCASSRGAPTEAFFGQGTRLTVV.